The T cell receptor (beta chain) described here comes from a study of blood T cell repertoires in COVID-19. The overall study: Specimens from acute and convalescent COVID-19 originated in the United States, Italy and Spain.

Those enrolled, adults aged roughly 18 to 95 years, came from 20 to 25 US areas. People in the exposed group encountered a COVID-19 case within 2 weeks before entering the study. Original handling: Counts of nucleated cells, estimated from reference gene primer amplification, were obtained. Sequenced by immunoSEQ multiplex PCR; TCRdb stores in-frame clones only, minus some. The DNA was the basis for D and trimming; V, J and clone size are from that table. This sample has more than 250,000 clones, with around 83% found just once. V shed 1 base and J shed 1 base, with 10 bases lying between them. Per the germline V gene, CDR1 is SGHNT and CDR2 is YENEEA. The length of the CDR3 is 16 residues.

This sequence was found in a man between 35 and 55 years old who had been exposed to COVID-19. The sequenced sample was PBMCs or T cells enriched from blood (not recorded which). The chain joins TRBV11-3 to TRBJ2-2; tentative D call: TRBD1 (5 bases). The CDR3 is CASSLVGQGNTGELFF. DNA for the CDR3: TGTGCCAGCAGCTTAGTAGGGCAGGGGAACACCGGGGAGCTGTTTTTT.